These T cell receptor beta chains were read from a single sample in a study of shared clonotypes between healthy human individuals. TCRdb's table, derived via immunoSEQ multiplex PCR, lists solely in-frame clones and lacks some. The sample lists some 2,000,000 clones, under 97% occurring once. Material: naive CD4+ T cells sorted from blood. Receptor source: a man between 18 and 35 years old in good health. Each CDR3 is given with its conserved first and last residue. The order of the fields is J gene, D gene, clone size, V gene, CDR3 DNA, CDR3 protein. A D gene is named only where the DNA matches it firmly. Part of the rows lack a size; the others show once, few, many or a class for expanded clones.

TRBJ1-4 | TRBD1 | - | TRBV5-4 | TGTGCCAGCAGCTCGGAACCTCAGGGGGTACCTAATGAAAAACTGTTTTTT | CASSSEPQGVPNEKLFF
TRBJ2-2 | TRBD1 | once | TRBV30 | TGTGCCGGTGAACAGGGGGTTAGCACCGGGGAGCTGTTTTTT | CAGEQGVSTGELFF
TRBJ2-2 | TRBD2 | - | TRBV4-3 | TGCGCCAGCAGCCAAGGTTCTAGCGGGAGTGTAGGGGAGCTGTTTTTT | CASSQGSSGSVGELFF
TRBJ1-2 | - | - | TRBV29-1 | TGCAGCGTTGATTCGGGCCGAACTAACTATGGCTACACCTTC | CSVDSGRTNYGYTF
TRBJ2-7 | TRBD1 | - | TRBV30 | TGTGCCTGGAGCCGACAGGGGGTCGACGAGCAGTACTTC | CAWSRQGVDEQYF
TRBJ2-1 | TRBD2 | - | TRBV27 | TGTGCCAGCAGTCTGGGACTAGCGGGGTACAATGAGCAGTTCTTC | CASSLGLAGYNEQFF
TRBJ2-3 | TRBD2 | - | TRBV18 | TGTGCCAGCTCGCTGGGACTAGCGGGGGAAGATACGCAGTATTTT | CASSLGLAGEDTQYF
TRBJ2-1 | TRBD2 | - | TRBV6-6 | TGTGCCAGCAGGTCCTTTCGGACTAGCGGGGGGGAGCAGTTCTTC | CASRSFRTSGGEQFF
TRBJ1-2 | - | once | TRBV29-1 | TGCAGCGTTGCGGCAGGGTCGGGAGCTAACTATGGCTACACCTTC | CSVAAGSGANYGYTF
TRBJ1-4 | - | - | TRBV2 | TGTGCCAGCAGTGTCGGGGGGGCCAATGAAAAACTGTTTTTT | CASSVGGANEKLFF
TRBJ1-1 | TRBD1 | - | TRBV29-1 | TGCAGCGCCAAAACCACAGGGGGCGAGCCGGACACTGAAGCTTTCTTT | CSAKTTGGEPDTEAFF
TRBJ2-1 | - | - | TRBV28 | TGTGCCAGCAGCTCAACCAGATCTGAGCAGTTCTTC | CASSSTRSEQFF
TRBJ2-5 | TRBD1 | - | TRBV10-3 | TGTGCCATCAGTGAGTCGACAGGGAGAAAGACCCAGTACTTC | CAISESTGRKTQYF
TRBJ1-2 | - | - | TRBV10-3 | TGTGCCATCAGTGACTGGGGGGGTAGGGATGGCTACACCTTC | CAISDWGGRDGYTF
TRBJ1-2 | - | - | TRBV4-3 | TGCGCCAGCAGCCAGGGGGGACTCGAGGACAACTATGGCTACACCTTC | CASSQGGLEDNYGYTF
TRBJ1-5 | - | - | TRBV12-5 | TGTGCTAGTGGTTTGGCGGGCAGCAATCAGCCCCAGCATTTT | CASGLAGSNQPQHF
TRBJ2-7 | TRBD1 | - | TRBV6-7 | TGTGCCAGCAGTTGCCGGACAGGGAGGCTTAACGACGAGCAGTACTTC | CASSCRTGRLNDEQYF
TRBJ1-6 | - | - | TRBV28 | TGTGCCAGCAGGATAGGGCCAGGGAAGGTTTCACCTAATTCACCCCTCCACTTT | CASRIGPGKVSPNSPLHF
TRBJ2-7 | - | - | TRBV5-5 | TGTGCCAGCAGCTTGACATCAGGGCCCTCCTACGAGCAGTACTTC | CASSLTSGPSYEQYF
TRBJ2-4 | TRBD2 | - | TRBV5-1 | TGCGCCAGCAGCTCACTAGCGGGAGGGCCGAAAAACATTCAGTACTTC | CASSSLAGGPKNIQYF
TRBJ2-1 | TRBD2 | - | TRBV30 | TGTGCCTGGAATACGTTTAGCGGGAGGGCCACCAATGAGCAGTTCTTC | CAWNTFSGRATNEQFF
TRBJ2-1 | - | - | TRBV6-5 | TGTGCCAGCGCTTTTAGGACCGGGTACAATGAGCAGTTCTTC | CASAFRTGYNEQFF
TRBJ2-2 | TRBD2 | - | TRBV7-3 | TGTGCCAGCAGCTTAGTCAGCGGGGGGCTAAGCACCGGGGAGCTGTTTTTT | CASSLVSGGLSTGELFF
TRBJ1-5 | - | - | TRBV25-1 | TGTGCCAGCAGTGAATATGGGGTACAGCCCCAGCATTTT | CASSEYGVQPQHF
TRBJ2-7 | TRBD1 | - | TRBV9 | TGTGCCAGCAGTATGGGGGGACAGGGTCACCACGAGCAGTACTTC | CASSMGGQGHHEQYF
TRBJ1-5 | - | - | TRBV2 | TGTGCCAGCAGTCAACCGGACGACAGACGCAATCAGCCCCAGCATTTT | CASSQPDDRRNQPQHF
TRBJ2-7 | - | - | TRBV6-6 | TGTGCCAGCAGCAGGGACGGACCCTACGAGCAGTACTTC | CASSRDGPYEQYF
TRBJ2-7 | TRBD1 | - | TRBV5-1 | TGCGCCAGCAGCCGACAGGGGAGCTCCTACGAGCAGTACTTC | CASSRQGSSYEQYF
TRBJ2-5 | - | - | TRBV18 | TGTGCCAGCTCACTAGCTACAGGGCTTCAAGAGACCCAGTACTTC | CASSLATGLQETQYF
TRBJ2-1 | TRBD2 | - | TRBV2 | TGTGCCAGCAGCGAAGCGGGGGGGCCTTACAATGAGCAGTTCTTC | CASSEAGGPYNEQFF
TRBJ1-1 | TRBD1 | - | TRBV29-1 | TGCAGCGTTGATTACGACAGGGTGAACACTGAAGCTTTCTTT | CSVDYDRVNTEAFF
TRBJ1-2 | - | - | TRBV5-3 | TGTGCCAGAAGCTCACAGCCCGACTATGGCTACACCTTC | CARSSQPDYGYTF
TRBJ2-7 | TRBD2 | - | TRBV5-1 | TGCGCCACCGCGGTTGCGGGAGGGTACGAGCAGTACTTC | CATAVAGGYEQYF
TRBJ1-2 | TRBD1 | - | TRBV28 | TGTGCCAGCAGCTATGGACAGGGGGCTATGTATGGCTACACCTTC | CASSYGQGAMYGYTF
TRBJ1-5 | - | once | TRBV10-3 | TGTGCCATCAGTGGGCTGGACGGAGGACCCCAGCATTTT | CAISGLDGGPQHF
TRBJ2-7 | - | - | TRBV28 | TGTGCCAGCAGTTTGGATCCGAGCTCCTACGAGCAGTACTTC | CASSLDPSSYEQYF
TRBJ2-1 | - | - | TRBV5-5 | TGTGCCAGCAGCTTGGGGGCCTCAGACTCCTACAATGAGCAGTTCTTC | CASSLGASDSYNEQFF